These T cell receptor beta chains were read from a single sample in a study of T cell changes during pregnancy in multiple sclerosis. Assay: immunoSEQ multiplex PCR; the TCRdb copy retains only in-frame clones and omits some. The sample lists 90,000 or so clones; about 91% were seen once. The material sequenced was peripheral blood, taken in the first trimester of pregnancy. The source of these receptors is a female donor in good health, enrolled as a control in a pregnancy study. CDR3s include the opening cysteine and the closing phenylalanine or tryptophan. Fields, in order: D gene, clone size, V gene, J gene, CDR3 protein, CDR3 DNA. D genes are given only for firm matches. Clone size, where shown, is once, few, many, or a class for clones that have expanded.

.	.	TRBV9	TRBJ2-5	CASSLSGRGGETQYF	TGTGCCAGCAGCCTAAGTGGTCGGGGTGGGGAGACCCAGTACTTC
TRBD1	once	TRBV30	TRBJ2-3	CAWDRENTDTQYF	TGTGCCTGGGACAGGGAGAACACAGATACGCAGTATTTT
.	.	TRBV28	TRBJ1-6	CASSLWGRGSPLHF	TGTGCCAGCAGTTTGTGGGGAAGGGGTTCACCCCTCCACTTT
.	once	TRBV12-5	TRBJ2-5	CASGSPAGQETQYF	TGTGCTAGTGGTTCCCCAGCAGGCCAAGAGACCCAGTACTTC
TRBD2	.	TRBV7-2	TRBJ2-3	CASSPVEAGGLADTQYF	TGTGCCAGCAGCCCAGTAGAAGCGGGGGGGCTTGCAGATACGCAGTATTTT
.	.	TRBV2	TRBJ2-2	CASRAGASNTGELFF	TGTGCCAGCAGGGCGGGGGCCTCGAACACCGGGGAGCTGTTTTTT
TRBD2	.	TRBV7-3	TRBJ2-1	CASSLIAGGSNEQFF	TGTGCCAGCAGCTTGATAGCGGGGGGTAGCAATGAGCAGTTCTTC
.	once	TRBV7-2	TRBJ2-5	CASSTPGSGIRVGTQYF	TGTGCCAGCAGCACCCCGGGCTCAGGGATTAGGGTTGGGACCCAGTACTTC
TRBD2	.	TRBV25-1	TRBJ2-3	CASSETGGQTDTQYF	TGTGCCAGCAGTGAGACGGGGGGGCAAACAGATACGCAGTATTTT
.	.	TRBV25-1	TRBJ2-6	CASSDGGTVPSGANVLTF	TGTGCCAGCAGTGATGGGGGGACAGTACCCTCTGGGGCCAACGTCCTGACTTTC
TRBD1	.	TRBV28	TRBJ1-5	CASSYQQGAQPQHF	TGTGCCAGCAGTTACCAACAGGGGGCCCAGCCCCAGCATTTT
TRBD1	.	TRBV5-1	TRBJ1-2	CASSLEGTGVSYGYTF	TGCGCCAGCAGCTTGGAAGGGACAGGGGTTTCCTATGGCTACACCTTC
TRBD1	.	TRBV9	TRBJ1-6	CASSVGQGARSPLHF	TGTGCCAGCAGCGTAGGTCAGGGGGCGCGGTCACCCCTCCACTTT
.	.	TRBV4-2	TRBJ1-2	CASSQDGGSSSYGYTF	TGTGCCAGCAGCCAAGACGGGGGGTCTTCCAGCTATGGCTACACCTTC
TRBD1	.	TRBV19	TRBJ1-5	CASSKAGGQPQHF	TGTGCCAGTAGTAAGGCAGGGGGTCAGCCCCAGCATTTT
.	.	TRBV28	TRBJ2-7	CASSTPGGSYEQYF	TGTGCCAGCAGTACCCCCGGGGGCTCCTACGAGCAGTACTTC
TRBD2	.	TRBV6-1	TRBJ2-7	CASRARAGGTYEQYF	TGTGCCAGCAGGGCTCGAGCGGGGGGGACCTACGAGCAGTACTTC
.	.	TRBV5-1	TRBJ2-2	CASSLEATTGELFF	TGCGCCAGCAGCTTGGAGGCGACAACCGGGGAGCTGTTTTTT
.	once	TRBV4-1	TRBJ2-2	CASSQVVTGWAGELFF	TGCGCCAGCAGCCAAGTCGTCACAGGGTGGGCCGGGGAGCTGTTTTTT
TRBD1	many	TRBV4-3	TRBJ2-1	CASSPRQGLYNEQFF	TGCGCCAGCAGCCCAAGACAGGGGTTATACAATGAGCAGTTCTTC
.	.	TRBV4-1	TRBJ2-1	CASSQGVGSTQNNEQFF	TGCGCCAGCAGCCAAGGGGTCGGGAGCACCCAAAACAATGAGCAGTTCTTC
.	.	TRBV11-3	TRBJ1-1	CASRRDGGTEAFF	TGTGCCAGCAGGCGGGACGGGGGCACTGAAGCTTTCTTT
TRBD1	.	TRBV9	TRBJ1-3	CASSGDSSGNTIYF	TGTGCCAGCAGCGGGGACAGCTCTGGAAACACCATATATTTT
TRBD2	.	TRBV5-1	TRBJ2-1	CASSLFGTSGGYNEQFF	TGCGCCAGCAGCTTATTTGGGACTAGCGGGGGGTACAATGAGCAGTTCTTC
TRBD1	.	TRBV5-5	TRBJ2-7	CASSFRGQPTNEQYF	TGTGCCAGCAGCTTCAGGGGGCAGCCTACGAACGAGCAGTACTTC
.	.	TRBV2	TRBJ1-6	CASSASRGGRNSPLHF	TGTGCCAGCAGCGCCTCCCGGGGGGGCCGGAATTCACCCCTCCACTTT
TRBD1	.	TRBV5-1	TRBJ2-7	CASSPTGGSYEQYF	TGCGCCAGCAGCCCAACAGGGGGCTCCTACGAGCAGTACTTC
.	.	TRBV6-5	TRBJ2-7	CASSYAAGEGEQYF	TGTGCCAGCAGTTATGCCGCAGGGGAGGGGGAGCAGTACTTC
TRBD1	.	TRBV28	TRBJ1-6	CASSRGQGTPLHF	TGTGCCAGCAGCCGGGGACAGGGGACACCCCTCCACTTT
.	.	TRBV6-5	TRBJ1-3	CASRTQGLTGNTIYF	TGTGCCAGCAGAACGCAGGGTTTGACTGGAAACACCATATATTTT
.	.	TRBV11-3	TRBJ1-1	CASSLDASEAFF	TGTGCCAGCAGCTTAGATGCGTCTGAAGCTTTCTTT
.	.	TRBV6-1	TRBJ1-2	CASSEVWGQNYGYTF	TGTGCCAGCAGTGAAGTGTGGGGGCAGAACTATGGCTACACCTTC
.	.	TRBV4-1	TRBJ2-2	CASSQDLRLPGELFF	TGCGCCAGCAGCCAAGATCTAAGACTCCCCGGGGAGCTGTTTTTT
TRBD1	once	TRBV7-2	TRBJ1-4	CASSPRQGNEKLFF	TGTGCCAGCAGCCCCAGACAGGGAAATGAAAAACTGTTTTTT
TRBD2	once	TRBV7-9	TRBJ2-1	CASSLGTSGYNEQFF	TGTGCCAGCAGCTTAGGAACTAGCGGCTACAATGAGCAGTTCTTC
.	.	TRBV7-2	TRBJ1-6	CASSARGSSYNSPLHF	TGTGCCAGCAGTGCGAGGGGGAGCTCCTATAATTCACCCCTCCACTTT
.	.	TRBV28	TRBJ2-7	CASGTLEVHEQYF	TGTGCCAGCGGTACTTTAGAAGTCCACGAGCAGTACTTC
TRBD2	.	TRBV15	TRBJ2-3	CATSRGLAGVDTQYF	TGTGCCACCAGCAGGGGGCTAGCGGGAGTAGATACGCAGTATTTT
TRBD1	.	TRBV19	TRBJ1-5	CASTRRTGVSNQPQHF	TGTGCCAGTACCAGGCGGACAGGGGTCAGCAATCAGCCCCAGCATTTT
TRBD2	.	TRBV9	TRBJ2-3	CASSVLAGGTDTQYF	TGTGCCAGCAGCGTTTTAGCGGGGGGGACAGATACGCAGTATTTT
TRBD1	.	TRBV11-3	TRBJ2-1	CASSRQGPSVYNEQFF	TGTGCCAGCAGCAGACAGGGACCGTCCGTATACAATGAGCAGTTCTTC
.	few	TRBV21-1	TRBJ1-1	CASSKAGGNEAFF	TGTGCCAGCAGCAAAGCGGGGGGGAACGAAGCTTTCTTT
.	once	TRBV7-2	TRBJ2-3	CASSFGGVSTDTQYF	TGTGCCAGCAGCTTTGGCGGAGTTAGCACAGATACGCAGTATTTT
.	.	TRBV7-9	TRBJ1-2	CASSLPQQGYTF	TGTGCCAGCAGCTTACCCCAACAGGGCTACACCTTC
.	.	TRBV7-2	TRBJ2-4	CASSALEGGSAKNIQYF	TGTGCCAGCAGCGCCCTGGAGGGGGGGAGCGCCAAAAACATTCAGTACTTC
TRBD2	.	TRBV7-2	TRBJ2-3	CASSSQRGGADTQYF	TGTGCCAGCAGCTCCCAGCGGGGGGGGGCAGATACGCAGTATTTT
.	.	TRBV9	TRBJ1-2	CASSLSDSRGYTF	TGTGCCAGCAGCTTATCGGACTCGAGAGGCTACACCTTC
.	.	TRBV6-1	TRBJ2-1	CATLRGGSYNEQFF	TGTGCCACCCTAAGGGGGGGCTCCTACAATGAGCAGTTCTTC
TRBD1	.	TRBV7-9	TRBJ1-5	CASSPWTGLNQPQHF	TGTGCCAGCAGCCCCTGGACAGGGTTGAATCAGCCCCAGCATTTT
.	.	TRBV4-1	TRBJ2-2	CASSQDPRSTGELFF	TGCGCCAGCAGCCAAGATCCCCGGAGCACCGGGGAGCTGTTTTTT